This T cell receptor beta chain is from a study of T-cell reconstitution after alpha-beta-depleted transplantation in children. On this clonotype: Its antigen is undetermined.

Study-wide results and caveats: Expanded clones from the graft, numbering several hundred, reportedly supplied alpha-beta T cells about two months after transplant. One year post-transplant, T-cell counts and diversity were largely derived from T cells produced anew. Surviving recipient T cells and thymic progenitors underlay high day-60 TCRbeta diversity in some patients.

The library targeted TCRbeta and was prepared with unique molecular identifiers. TCRdb reprocessed the PCR reads with MiXCR, giving one entry per CDR3 protein. The table lists tens of thousands of distinct CDR3 sequences, 15% to 20% of them singletons, with about 54% in the top ten. Germline CDR1 MGHRA, CDR2 YSYEKL. V lost 5 bases and J 0 bases, leaving 17 bases between the germline ends. The CDR3 contains 18 residues. Material: PBMCs, mostly from graft donor cells, obtained 360 days after TCRalphabeta/CD19-depleted stem cell transplant. The chain combines TRBV4-1 with TRBJ2-6, with a tentative D call TRBD1 (8 bases). This receptor was taken from a male patient between 2 and 10 years old who had a stem cell transplant for acute lymphoblastic leukemia, so the T cells may come from the graft donor. The CDR3 spells CASSSRQGRDSGANVLTF. The CDR3 coding sequence is TGCGCCAGCAGCTCCAGACAGGGGAGGGACTCTGGGGCCAACGTCCTGACTTTC.